This is a list of T cell receptor beta chains from one sample in a study of regulatory dendritic cells for organ transplantation. Profiled with immunoSEQ multiplex PCR; TCRdb holds only in-frame clones, not every one. Here the sample spans approximately 35,000 clones, 85% to 90% being singletons. The source material was naive CD4+ T cells from blood. The receptors come from a human donor in good health. Each CDR3 is given with its conserved first and last residue. The D gene is left open where the match is weak. The size field is filled for only some rows; it gives once, few, many or a size class.

.	.	TRBJ1-5	TRBV7-8	CASNLDRGGSQPQHF
.	.	TRBJ2-3	TRBV5-4	CASSLAPSGASTDTQYF
TRBD2	.	TRBJ2-7	TRBV4-3	CASSQSVLGLAGGDRHYEQYF
.	few	TRBJ1-6	TRBV6-5	CASSYADGTDYSPLHF
.	.	TRBJ2-7	TRBV7-2	CASSRGVYEQYF
TRBD2	.	TRBJ2-5	TRBV7-9	CASSLGSSGGRETQYF
TRBD1	few	TRBJ1-1	TRBV4-2	CASSQGDRNTEAFF
TRBD2	.	TRBJ2-1	TRBV5-6	CASSWAASGDYNEQFF
TRBD1	.	TRBJ2-5	TRBV10-3	CAISEGTAQETQYF
.	.	TRBJ2-7	TRBV4-3	CASSQDRWEEQYF
.	.	TRBJ2-3	TRBV4-2	CASSQEVQSTDTQYF
TRBD1	few	TRBJ2-2	TRBV25-1	CASSNRDRGIEELFF
.	.	TRBJ1-2	TRBV28	CGVRQEGASYVYGYTF
.	.	TRBJ2-7	TRBV6-6	CASSRASSYEQYF
TRBD2	.	TRBJ2-5	TRBV7-3	CASSAGLAGGTQYF
.	.	TRBJ2-7	TRBV5-1	CASSLNPGSYEQYF
TRBD1	.	TRBJ1-4	TRBV7-9	CASSRDRAATNEKLFF
.	.	TRBJ2-5	TRBV20-1	CSAPPRETQYF
.	.	TRBJ1-3	TRBV7-6	CASSFGTENTIYF
TRBD1	.	TRBJ2-7	TRBV6-6	CASSPDRGYEQYF
TRBD1	.	TRBJ1-2	TRBV9	CASSNRDSGNYGYTF
.	.	TRBJ1-1	TRBV6-5	CASSYETNTEAFF
TRBD2	.	TRBJ2-3	TRBV5-1	CASSQTTSGRPDTQYF
.	.	TRBJ2-3	TRBV19	CASSRESTDTQYF
.	.	TRBJ2-7	TRBV5-4	CASSSMRVGSYEQYF
TRBD1	once	TRBJ1-2	TRBV5-4	CASSLGQGGSNYGYTF
TRBD2	.	TRBJ2-7	TRBV30	CAWSVLSGGAYEQYF
.	.	TRBJ2-1	TRBV30	CAWRGVRLEEQFF
TRBD1	once	TRBJ1-2	TRBV7-6	CASSPAYRDRGGGYTF
.	.	TRBJ1-5	TRBV6-6	CASSFVPNQPQHF
TRBD1	.	TRBJ1-1	TRBV5-8	CASSLTGIGAFF
TRBD1	.	TRBJ1-2	TRBV5-4	CASSTDRGPLNYGYTF
.	once	TRBJ2-7	TRBV14	CASSQLGVSGNEQYF
TRBD2	.	TRBJ2-3	TRBV9	CASSAGRLAGDTTDTQYF
.	.	TRBJ2-2	TRBV10-3	CATQGPYGELFF
.	once	TRBJ2-3	TRBV5-4	CASSSQTSRHVTQYF
.	.	TRBJ1-4	TRBV14	CASSPLQGTNEKLFF
.	.	TRBJ2-2	TRBV4-3	CASSQDLAGNTGELFF
.	.	TRBJ2-3	TRBV6-6	CASSVLIDADTQYF
TRBD1	.	TRBJ2-5	TRBV7-7	CASSFRTGPGETQYF
.	.	TRBJ2-7	TRBV14	CASSHISTGSPYEQYF
.	.	TRBJ2-3	TRBV18	CASSPPVTDTQYF
TRBD1	.	TRBJ1-5	TRBV5-1	CASSLGDRTLLYSNQPQHF
.	.	TRBJ2-3	TRBV7-2	CASSPQGRTDTQYF
.	.	TRBJ2-7	TRBV28	CASTGVTSRLF
.	.	TRBJ2-3	TRBV29-1	CSVGYYPRTDTQYF